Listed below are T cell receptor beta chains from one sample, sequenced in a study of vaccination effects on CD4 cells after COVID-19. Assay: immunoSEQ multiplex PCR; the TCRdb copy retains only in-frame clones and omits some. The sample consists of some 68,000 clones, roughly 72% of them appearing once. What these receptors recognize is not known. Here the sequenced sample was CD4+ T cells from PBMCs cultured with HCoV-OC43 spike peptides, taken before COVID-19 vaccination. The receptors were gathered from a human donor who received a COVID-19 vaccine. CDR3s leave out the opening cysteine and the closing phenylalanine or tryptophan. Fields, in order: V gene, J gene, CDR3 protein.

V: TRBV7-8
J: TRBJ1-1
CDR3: ASSLEVSTEAF

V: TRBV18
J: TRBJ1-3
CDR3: ASSRDRGPYSGNTIY

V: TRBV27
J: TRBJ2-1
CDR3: ASSLYPGTSVPVEQF

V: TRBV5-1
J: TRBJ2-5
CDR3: AKEGEVGFETQY

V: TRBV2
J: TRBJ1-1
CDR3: ASSAQGGKTEAF

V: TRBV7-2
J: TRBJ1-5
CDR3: ASSPRAGDNQPQH

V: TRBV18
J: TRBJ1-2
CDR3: ASSPPKGDNYGYT

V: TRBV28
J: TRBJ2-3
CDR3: ASSLFGGGSTDTQY

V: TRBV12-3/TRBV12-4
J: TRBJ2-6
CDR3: ASRTSGANVLT

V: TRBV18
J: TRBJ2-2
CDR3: ASSPRVGELF

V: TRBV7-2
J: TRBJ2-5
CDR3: ASRSGSPSVETQY